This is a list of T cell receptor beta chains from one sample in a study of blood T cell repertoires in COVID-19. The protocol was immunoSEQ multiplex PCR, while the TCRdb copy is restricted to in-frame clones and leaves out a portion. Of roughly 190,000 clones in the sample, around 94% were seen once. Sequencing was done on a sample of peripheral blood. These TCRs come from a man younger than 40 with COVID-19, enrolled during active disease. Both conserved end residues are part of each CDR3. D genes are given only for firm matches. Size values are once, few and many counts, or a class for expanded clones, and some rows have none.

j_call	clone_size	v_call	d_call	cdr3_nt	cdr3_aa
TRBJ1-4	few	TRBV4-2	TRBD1	TGTGCCAGCGGGCCTGTCGGGGACAGGGGTGGTTCAAATGAAAAACTGTTTTTT	CASGPVGDRGGSNEKLFF
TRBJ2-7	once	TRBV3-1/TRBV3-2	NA	TGTGCCAGCAGCCGGCAATCCCCCCCCTACGAGCAGTACTTC	CASSRQSPPYEQYF
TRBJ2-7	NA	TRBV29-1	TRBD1	TGCAGCGTCCGCGGGACAGGGGGCTACGAGCAGTACTTC	CSVRGTGGYEQYF
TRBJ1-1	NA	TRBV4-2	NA	TGTGCCAGCAGCCTCGAGGGTTCACCCGAAACTGAAGCTTTCTTT	CASSLEGSPETEAFF
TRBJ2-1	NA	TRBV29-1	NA	TGCAGCGTTGCCTTTAATGAGCAGTTCTTC	CSVAFNEQFF
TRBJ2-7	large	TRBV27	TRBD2	TGTGCCAGCAGTTTATCCCTTGCTAGCGGGGGAGCCGAGCAGTACTTC	CASSLSLASGGAEQYF
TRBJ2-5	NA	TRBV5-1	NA	TGCGCCAGCACTCCCTTACCGGGACAAGTGTACCAAGAGACCCAGTACTTC	CASTPLPGQVYQETQYF
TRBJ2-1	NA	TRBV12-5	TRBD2	TGTGCTAGTTCTACTAGCGGGGCGAGCTCCTACAATGAGCAGTTCTTC	CASSTSGASSYNEQFF
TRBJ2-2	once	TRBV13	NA	TGTGCCAGCAGCTTAGTCCCCCGGGACACCGGGGAGCTGTTTTTT	CASSLVPRDTGELFF
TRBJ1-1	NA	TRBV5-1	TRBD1	TGCGCCAGCAGCTTAACAGGGGGCTGGAACACTGAAGCTTTCTTT	CASSLTGGWNTEAFF
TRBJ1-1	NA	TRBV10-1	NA	TGCGCCAGCAGTTCCCAGGTCGGGATGAACACTGAAGCTTTCTTT	CASSSQVGMNTEAFF
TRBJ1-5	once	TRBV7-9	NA	TGTGCCAGCAGCACATCACAGGGTGCGTATCAGCCCCAGCATTTT	CASSTSQGAYQPQHF
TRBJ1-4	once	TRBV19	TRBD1	TGTGCCAGTAGTGTAGCCGGGACAGGGAATGAAAAACTGTTTTTT	CASSVAGTGNEKLFF
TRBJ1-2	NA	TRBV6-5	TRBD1	TGTGCCAGCAGCCCCCAGGACAGGGTAGAGTGGAACACCTTC	CASSPQDRVEWNTF
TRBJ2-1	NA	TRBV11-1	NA	TGTGCCAGCAGCAGCGACTTTAGCTCCTACAATGAGCAGTTCTTC	CASSSDFSSYNEQFF
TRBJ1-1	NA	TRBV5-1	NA	TGCGCCAGCAGCTTGGGAGACAGGAACACTGAAGCTTTCTTT	CASSLGDRNTEAFF
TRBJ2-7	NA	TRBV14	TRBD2	TGTGCCAGCAGCCAAGTGACTAGCGGGTCCTACGAGCAGTACTTC	CASSQVTSGSYEQYF
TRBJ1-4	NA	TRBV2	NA	TGTGCCAGCAGCGGGGTGGGCGAAAAACTGTTTTTT	CASSGVGEKLFF
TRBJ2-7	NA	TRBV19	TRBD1	TGTGCCAGTAAACAGGGGGCTTCCTACGAGCAGTACTTC	CASKQGASYEQYF
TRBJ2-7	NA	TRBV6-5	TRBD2	TGTGCCAGCAACCTCAGCGGGGGGTACGAGCAGTACTTC	CASNLSGGYEQYF
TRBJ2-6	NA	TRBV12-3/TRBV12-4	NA	TGTGCCAGCAGTTTAGGACAGGCCAACGTCCTGACTTTC	CASSLGQANVLTF
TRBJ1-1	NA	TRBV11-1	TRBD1	TGTGCCAGCAGCTTCGGTGGGACAGGGCGGAACACTGAAGCTTTCTTT	CASSFGGTGRNTEAFF
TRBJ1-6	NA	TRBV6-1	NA	TGTGCCAGCAGTGAAACCCGTGCCTGGGCTGATAATTCACCCCTCCACTTT	CASSETRAWADNSPLHF
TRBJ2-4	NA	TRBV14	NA	TGTGCCAGCAGCCATCCTCTTCCCGCCAAAAACATTCAGTACTTC	CASSHPLPAKNIQYF
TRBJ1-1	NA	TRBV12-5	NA	TGTGCTAGTGGTTTGAACGCGGTGAGGACTGAAGCTTTCTTT	CASGLNAVRTEAFF
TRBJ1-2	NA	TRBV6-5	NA	TGTGCCAGCAGATATCTGGACACTAGCAACTATGGCTACACCTTC	CASRYLDTSNYGYTF
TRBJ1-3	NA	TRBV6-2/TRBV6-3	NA	TGTGCCAGCAGTTACTCGATTAATAAGGACTCACGGAACTCTGGAAACACCATATATTTT	CASSYSINKDSRNSGNTIYF
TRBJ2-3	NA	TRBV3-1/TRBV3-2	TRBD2	TGTGCCAGCAGCCAAAAAAGTTTGCGGGGGGCAGCTAGCACAGATACGCAGTATTTT	CASSQKSLRGAASTDTQYF
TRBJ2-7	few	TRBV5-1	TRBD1	TGCGCCAGCAGCTTTCGACAGGGGGTCTCCCACGAGCAGTACTTC	CASSFRQGVSHEQYF
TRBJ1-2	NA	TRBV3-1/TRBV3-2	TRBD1	TGTGCCAGCAGCCAAACCGGGACAGGTATTAGCTACACCTTC	CASSQTGTGISYTF
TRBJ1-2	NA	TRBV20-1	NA	TGCAGTGCTAGTGGGCAGCGCTCGGGAGGCTACACCTTC	CSASGQRSGGYTF
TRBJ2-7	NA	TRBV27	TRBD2	TGTGCCAGCAGCCCCCGGCAGCGGGGGGGGAGTCGATACGAGCAGTACTTC	CASSPRQRGGSRYEQYF
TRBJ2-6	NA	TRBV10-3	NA	TGTGCCATCAAGGGGGGGACTGGGGCCAACGTCCTGACTTTC	CAIKGGTGANVLTF
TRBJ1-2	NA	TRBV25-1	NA	TGTGCCAGCAGTGAAACCCTAAACGGCTACACCTTC	CASSETLNGYTF
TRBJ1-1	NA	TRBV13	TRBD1	TGTGCCAGCAGTTACAGGGACAGGCCGAACACTGAAGCTTTCTTT	CASSYRDRPNTEAFF
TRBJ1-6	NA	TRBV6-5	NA	TGTGCCAGCAGTAGATCCGGTTCACCCCTCCACTTT	CASSRSGSPLHF
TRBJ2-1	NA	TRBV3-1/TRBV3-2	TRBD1	TGTGCCAGCAGCCAAGACTTGAGACAGGGGCACAATGAGCAGTTCTTC	CASSQDLRQGHNEQFF
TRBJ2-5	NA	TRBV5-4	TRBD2	TGTGCCAGCAGCTCGGGACTAGGCCCTCGGGAGACCCAGTACTTC	CASSSGLGPRETQYF
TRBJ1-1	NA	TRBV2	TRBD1	TGTGCCAGCAGTGGGGACAGGGTTGGGGTCACTGAAGCTTTCTTT	CASSGDRVGVTEAFF
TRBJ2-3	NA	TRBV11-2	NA	TGTGCCAGCAGCGCCCAGGGGGGCGCGGGCACAGATACGCAGTATTTT	CASSAQGGAGTDTQYF
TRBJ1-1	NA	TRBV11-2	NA	TGTGCCAGCAATCGGGCGGGTTCGAACACTGAAGCTTTCTTT	CASNRAGSNTEAFF
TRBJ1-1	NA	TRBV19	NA	TGTGCCAGTAGTATCATCGGGTCGTATACTGAAGCTTTCTTT	CASSIIGSYTEAFF
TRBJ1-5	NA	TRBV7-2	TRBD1	TGTGCCAGCAGTTCAACAGGGGGAGGTGGCAATCAGCCCCAGCATTTT	CASSSTGGGGNQPQHF
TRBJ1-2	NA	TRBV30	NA	TGTGCCTGGAGAACGACAGGATTTAATGGCTACACCTTC	CAWRTTGFNGYTF
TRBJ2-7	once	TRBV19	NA	TGTGCCAGTAGTATAGGAGGGGGTTACGAGCAGTACTTC	CASSIGGGYEQYF
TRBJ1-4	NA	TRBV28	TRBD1	TGTGCCAGCAGTTTATTCCAACTCGGGACAGGGGGTGGGGAAAAACTGTTTTTT	CASSLFQLGTGGGEKLFF
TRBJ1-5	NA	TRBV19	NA	TGTGCCAGTAGTATGGATGCGCCAGCGTTAAATCAGCCCCAGCATTTT	CASSMDAPALNQPQHF
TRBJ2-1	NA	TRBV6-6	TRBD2	TGTGCCAGCTTGGGCCGACTAGCGGGGAGCAATGAGCAGTTCTTC	CASLGRLAGSNEQFF
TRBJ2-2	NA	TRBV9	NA	TGTGCCAGCAGCGTAGCCGGCGGGGAGCTGTTTTTT	CASSVAGGELFF
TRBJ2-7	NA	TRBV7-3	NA	TGTGCCAGCAGCTTAATTGGGGGGAAGAGCTCCGAGCAGTACTTC	CASSLIGGKSSEQYF
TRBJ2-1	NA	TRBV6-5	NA	TGTGCCAGCAGTTACCCAGGGTACAATGAGCAGTTCTTC	CASSYPGYNEQFF
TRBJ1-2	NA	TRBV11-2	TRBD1	TGTGCCAGCAGCTCAGGGACAGGGTTTGGCTACACCTTC	CASSSGTGFGYTF
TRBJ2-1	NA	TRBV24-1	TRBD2	TGTGCCACCAGTGCTACGGGGGGGCCCAATGAGCAGTTCTTC	CATSATGGPNEQFF
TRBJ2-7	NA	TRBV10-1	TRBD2	TGCGCCAGCAGTGAGCCTGGGGGAGGGCAAGCCGAGCAGTACTTC	CASSEPGGGQAEQYF